These 30 T cell receptor beta chains came from one sample sequenced in a study of CD8 T cells in ankylosing spondylitis. No antigen has been identified for these receptors. TCRdb called the 5' RACE reads again in MiXCR, with one record for every CDR3 protein. The sample includes around 390,000 distinct CDR3 sequences, 20% to 25% of them seen just once. General observations from the study: Seemingly characteristic of ankylosing spondylitis blood was a TCR beta motif consisting of under ten highly homologous variants.

Sequencing was done on a sample of blood, either unsorted or a sorted T cell fraction (not recorded which). Source of these receptors: a male donor with ankylosing spondylitis.

The genes are TRBV5-1 and TRBJ2-7, with 13 bases aligning to TRBD2. This CDR3 contains 15 residues. Trimming removed 4 bases from V and 7 bases from J; junction bases left unmatched: 8. Germline values: CDR1 SGHRS, CDR2 YFSETQ. The CDR3 region is CASSRRLAGGREQYF. For the CDR3, the DNA is TGCGCCAGCAGCCGACGACTAGCGGGAGGACGGGAGCAGTACTTC.

This rearrangement joins TRBV20-1 to TRBJ2-3; 14 nucleotides align to TRBD2. Germline V gene sequence: CDR1 DFQATT, CDR2 SNEGSKA (reference sequence). Trimming removed 6 bases from V and 7 bases from J; junction bases left unmatched: 3. CDR3 length equals 13 residues. In DNA, the CDR3 is TGCAGTGCAGGGACTAGCGGGGGTTATACGCAGTATTTT. It specifies CSAGTSGGYTQYF.

The table lists this clonotype with a few counts. J is TRBJ2-4 and V is TRBV28, with TRBD1 as a possible D gene (6 bases). The V gene lost 2 bases and the J gene lost 2 bases, with 16 bases spanning the gap. The germline V gene has CDR1 MDHEN and CDR2 SYDVKM. The CDR3 consists of 17 residues. CDR3 amino acids: CASSLPPGEESKNIQYF. As DNA, the CDR3 is TGTGCCAGCAGTTTACCCCCAGGGGAAGAATCCAAAAACATTCAGTACTTC.

V gene TRBV6-1 combines with J gene TRBJ2-1, with 8 nucleotides matching TRBD2. The V gene end was trimmed by 6 bases and the J gene end by 4 bases; junction bases not matched to a gene: 5. The germline CDR1 and CDR2 sequences are MNHNS and SASEGT. The CDR3 has 14 residues. The CDR3 protein is CASRHPGGYNEQFF. The DNA for the CDR3 is TGTGCCAGCAGGCATCCGGGAGGGTACAATGAGCAGTTCTTC.

This clonotype was counted only a few times. The chain combines TRBV12-3 or TRBV12-4 with TRBJ1-4; D ambiguous. The germline V and J ends were trimmed by 6 bases and 3 bases, with 14 bases remaining between them. The CDR3 totals 15 residues. CDR3 in DNA: TGTGCCAGCAGACGGACCTCTCCAGCTAATGAAAAACTGTTTTTT. It translates to CASRRTSPANEKLFF.

This clonotype has only one observation. V is TRBV28 and J is TRBJ2-7, with TRBD1 matching 9 bases. V shed 4 bases and J 0 bases; nucleotides not matched to a gene: 7. Germline CDR1 and CDR2: MDHEN and SYDVKM. This CDR3 is built from 16 residues. Here the CDR3 reads CASSSLPGQGSYEQYF. Here the CDR3 DNA reads TGTGCCAGCAGTTCTTTGCCGGGACAGGGCTCCTACGAGCAGTACTTC.

This clonotype has more than one count but fewer than ten. V usage is TRBV7-3 and J usage is TRBJ2-2; TRBD1 aligns across 7 bases. The junction had 1 base not matched to a gene; V was cut back by 0 bases and J by 0 bases. From germline, CDR1 is SGHTA and CDR2 FQGTGA. The CDR3 covers 16 residues. The CDR3 region is CASSLTGQTNTGELFF. CDR3 DNA sequence: TGTGCCAGCAGCTTAACGGGACAGACGAACACCGGGGAGCTGTTTTTT.

The V gene is TRBV30, the J gene TRBJ2-7; D is undetermined. Trimming removed 1 base from V and 2 bases from J, with 9 bases in between. Germline assignment: CDR1 GTSNPN and CDR2 SVGIG (reference sequence). The CDR3 totals 13 residues. CDR3 loop: CAWSGVAAYEQYF. In nucleotides, the CDR3 is TGTGCCTGGAGTGGGGTTGCCGCCTACGAGCAGTACTTC.

J is TRBJ2-2 and V is TRBV7-2, with D tentatively TRBD2 (7 bases). Between the trimmed V and J ends, which lost 5 bases and 5 bases, there was a span of 21 bases. This CDR3 has 17 amino acids. Germline CDR1 is SGHTA and CDR2 is FQGNSA. CDR3 sequence (DNA): TGTGCCAGCAGCCCCAATGGGGGGGCAGCAGTAACCGGGGAGCTGTTTTTT. Its protein is CASSPNGGAAVTGELFF.

This clonotype was observed many times. The V and J genes are TRBV27 and TRBJ2-1, with D possibly matching TRBD2 (6 bases). The V and J ends lost 5 bases and 0 bases respectively, with 17 bases between them. The CDR3 loop spans 17 amino acids. Germline lookup yields CDR1 MNHEY and CDR2 SMNVEV (reference sequence). Here the CDR3 DNA reads TGTGCCAGCAGTCCCTCCTTAGCGGCGAGCTCCTACAATGAGCAGTTCTTC. Its protein product is CASSPSLAASSYNEQFF.

The chain recombines TRBV5-8 with TRBJ1-2, with a possible D match to TRBD1 (6 bases). The germline CDR1 and CDR2 sequences are SGHTS and YDEGEE. The CDR3 contains 15 residues. The germline V and J ends were trimmed by 0 bases and 2 bases, with 11 bases remaining between them. In DNA, the CDR3 is TGTGCCAGCAGCTTGGATGGAGGGGGAAACTATGGCTACACCTTC. As protein: CASSLDGGGNYGYTF.

This clonotype occurred many times. This chain connects TRBV5-1 to TRBJ2-1; TRBD1 matches at 9 bases. The J segment lost 2 bases and the V segment lost 4 bases, leaving 4 bases of the junction unmatched. The CDR3 totals 15 residues. The V gene's germline CDR1 is SGHRS and CDR2 YFSETQ. The CDR3 DNA is TGCGCCAGCAGCCCGGGACAGGGTACCTACAATGAGCAGTTCTTC. This sequence encodes CASSPGQGTYNEQFF.

This clonotype was observed a few times. This CDR3 reads CASSLGLLNEQYF. The CDR3 DNA is TGCGCCAGCAGCTTGGGACTTTTGAACGAGCAGTACTTC. V gene TRBV5-1 combines with J gene TRBJ2-7; D is ambiguous. The V gene's germline CDR1 is SGHRS and CDR2 YFSETQ. V shed 0 bases and J shed 5 bases, with 9 bases lying between them. This CDR3 spans 13 amino acids. The complete variable domain, with remaining parts taken from reference TRBV5-1 and TRBJ2-7, reads KAGVTQTPRYLIKTRGQQVTLSCSPISGHRSVSWYQQTPGQGLQFLFEYFSETQRNKGNFPGRFSGRQFSNSRSEMNVSTLELGDSALYLCASSLGLLNEQYFGPGTRLTVT.

This clonotype was recorded a few times. The genes are TRBV4-1 and TRBJ1-1, with TRBD1 identical over 7 bases. After removal of 1 base from V and 4 bases from J, the junction contained 6 bases not matched to a gene. This CDR3 is built from 15 residues. The V gene's germline CDR1 is MGHRA and CDR2 YSYEKL. The CDR3 sequence: CASSQADREATEAFF. As DNA, the CDR3 is TGCGCCAGCAGCCAAGCCGACAGGGAGGCCACTGAAGCTTTCTTT.

The chain carries TRBV3-1 and TRBJ2-7; 8 bases match TRBD2. Germline lookup yields CDR1 LGHDT and CDR2 YNNKEL (reference sequence). CDR3 size: 15 residues. The trim removed 5 bases at V and 5 bases at J, leaving 11 bases unmatched. The CDR3 reads CASSSYTSGRDEQYF. CDR3 sequence (DNA): TGTGCCAGCAGCTCTTATACTAGCGGTCGGGACGAGCAGTACTTC.

This clonotype was seen more than once but under ten times. DNA for the CDR3: TGTGCCAGCAGTCGCGGCTACGCGTCAGAGACCCAGTACTTC. Translating it yields CASSRGYASETQYF. The rearrangement uses TRBV6-1 and TRBJ2-5; D gene uncertain. Germline loops: CDR1 MNHNS, CDR2 SASEGT. CDR3 length: 14 residues. The V gene lost 5 bases and the J gene lost 4 bases, with 14 bases spanning the gap.

This chain links TRBV7-8 with TRBJ2-1; the match to TRBD2 covers 13 bases. Germline assignment: CDR1 SGHVS and CDR2 FQNEAQ. The CDR3 is 16 residues long. V shed 5 bases, J shed 2 bases, and the junction held 3 bases outside the gene matches. CDR3 sequence (DNA): TGTGCCAGCAGCACCGGGACTAGCGGGGCCTACAATGAGCAGTTCTTC. Translation gives CASSTGTSGAYNEQFF.

This rearrangement joins TRBV6-1 to TRBJ2-4, with D perhaps matching TRBD2 (5 bases). CDR1 is MNHNS and CDR2 is SASEGT in the germline V gene. V was trimmed by 7 bases and J by 9 bases, leaving 22 bases between them. The CDR3 runs to 15 residues. This chain's CDR3 is CASTRSRSEGAIQYF. DNA for the CDR3: TGTGCCAGCACCCGGTCCCGGAGTGAGGGAGCCATTCAGTACTTC.

The sample holds many counts of this clonotype. CDR3 bases: TGTGCCAGCAGCCTAGCGGGGTTCTACGAGCAGTACTTC. Translation: CASSLAGFYEQYF. The chain combines TRBV6-6 with TRBJ2-7; 9 positions agree with TRBD2. V dropped 6 bases and J dropped 3; count of bases not matched to a gene: 3. The CDR3 runs to 13 residues. From germline, CDR1 is MNHNY and CDR2 SVGAGI (reference sequence).

This clonotype occurred a few times. The V gene is TRBV20-1, the J gene TRBJ2-5; D is unresolved. V was cut by 3 bases and J by 4 bases, with 9 bases left in between. The CDR3 spans 12 residues. Germline values: CDR1 DFQATT, CDR2 SNEGSKA (reference sequence). The CDR3 spells CSASQRRETQYF. CDR3 DNA: TGCAGTGCTAGCCAGCGTAGAGAGACCCAGTACTTC.

This clonotype was detected only a few times. The chain links TRBV20-1 to TRBJ2-4; the match to TRBD2 covers 16 bases. Per the germline V gene, CDR1 is DFQATT and CDR2 is SNEGSKA (reference sequence). This CDR3 spans 18 amino acids. With 5 bases clipped from V and 2 bases from J, the junction kept 9 bases outside the gene matches. CDR3 in DNA: TGCAGTGCTGGCCCGGGACTAGCGGGAGGGCCAACCAAAAACATTCAGTACTTC. Protein sequence: CSAGPGLAGGPTKNIQYF.

This clonotype was counted a few times. One end of the junction does not line up with germline, which may come from a read error. The chain employs TRBV20-1 and TRBJ1-2; the D is unclear. This CDR3 has 8 amino acids. CDR1 is DFQATT, CDR2 SNEGSKA, per germline (reference sequence). The CDR3 spells CSALRAAF. The CDR3 DNA follows: TGCAGTGCCCTCCGGGCTGCCTTC.

This clonotype appeared many times. The chain is built from TRBV12-3 or TRBV12-4 and TRBJ2-3, with unresolved D. This CDR3 has 11 amino acids. V was clipped by 7 bases and J by 5 bases, with 7 bases between them. CDR3 DNA: TGTGCCAGCACGGTTGGAGATACGCAGTATTTT. Protein product: CASTVGDTQYF.

Only a few counts were recorded for this clonotype. The chain is built from TRBV5-1 and TRBJ2-7, with TRBD2 matching 10 bases. The CDR3 contains 14 residues. The ends lost 7 bases at V and 6 bases at J; junction bases unmatched: 10. From germline, CDR1 is SGHRS and CDR2 YFSETQ. The DNA for the CDR3 is TGCGCCAGCCGGCCTGAAGCGGGAGGGCGCGAGCAGTACTTC. It yields the protein CASRPEAGGREQYF.

This clonotype was counted a few times. The chain links TRBV7-2 to TRBJ1-5, with TRBD1 as a possible D gene (5 bases). Trimming took 4 bases from V and 1 from J, leaving 8 bases between them. CDR1 SGHTA and CDR2 FQGNSA come from the germline V gene. The CDR3 runs to 14 residues. CDR3 amino acids: CASSWGSSNQPQHF. CDR3 DNA: TGTGCCAGCAGCTGGGGGAGCAGCAATCAGCCCCAGCATTTT. Together with reference TRBV7-2 and TRBJ1-5, the CDR3 gives the full variable domain: GAGVSQSPSNKVTEKGKDVELRCDPISGHTALYWYRQSLGQGLEFLIYFQGNSAPDKSGLPSDRFSAERTGGSVSTLTIQRTQQEDSAVYLCASSWGSSNQPQHFGDGTRLSIL.

This clonotype was counted a few times. The V gene is TRBV5-1, the J gene TRBJ2-1, with 8 bases aligning to TRBD1. The CDR3 runs 15 residues. Germline CDR1 SGHRS, CDR2 YFSETQ. Trimming cost V 3 bases and J 0 bases; bases outside gene matches: 2. The CDR3 DNA reads as TGCGCCAGCAGCTGGGACAGGAGCTCCTACAATGAGCAGTTCTTC. As protein: CASSWDRSSYNEQFF.

This clonotype showed up just a few times. This rearrangement joins TRBV4-3 to TRBJ2-1; 7 bases fit TRBD2. The junction had 7 bases not matched to a gene; V was cut back by 1 base and J by 7 bases. This CDR3 has 15 residues. From germline, CDR1 is LGHNA and CDR2 YSLEER. In DNA, the CDR3 is TGCGCCAGCAGCCAAGCGCGGGAGAGTAATAATGAGCAGTTCTTC. It specifies CASSQARESNNEQFF.

The rearrangement links TRBV6-5 to TRBJ2-3; D possibly matches TRBD1 or TRBD2 (6 bases each). V was trimmed by 3 bases and J by 6 bases, leaving 19 bases between them. CDR3 length: 16 amino acids. CDR1 and CDR2 (germline): MNHEY, SVGAGI. CDR3 bases: TGTGCCAGCAGTTATTCGGGGGCGTCGAGGGCGGATACGCAGTATTTT. Translation: CASSYSGASRADTQYF.

The rearrangement joins TRBV20-1 to TRBJ2-5, with D possibly TRBD1 on 7 matching bases. Germline assignment: CDR1 DFQATT and CDR2 SNEGSKA (reference sequence). This CDR3 is built from 14 residues. V was shortened by 7 bases and J by 2 bases, with 17 bases between the two germline ends. This CDR3 is CSVPPTGTQETQYF. In DNA form, the CDR3 reads TGCAGTGTCCCGCCGACAGGGACTCAAGAGACCCAGTACTTC.

The chain links TRBV28 to TRBJ2-3; TRBD2 agrees at 7 bases. CDR3 length: 13 residues. Germline assignment: CDR1 MDHEN and CDR2 SYDVKM. V dropped 8 bases and J dropped 2; count of bases not matched to a gene: 4. CDR3 sequence (DNA): TGTGCCAGCCTTGGGGGGGTCACAGATACGCAGTATTTT. Amino acids: CASLGGVTDTQYF.